A selection of T cell receptor beta chains follows, all from one sample in a study of T cells in Graves' hyperthyroidism and ophthalmopathy. TCRdb independently ran MiXCR on the multiplex PCR reads; one entry per CDR3 protein. The top ten clones hold around half of a sample with fewer than 350,000 distinct CDR3 sequences, 21% of them seen once. The specimen was blood. The receptors originated from a woman aged 50 to 60 with Graves' hyperthyroidism. Each CDR3 is given with its conserved first and last residue. The D gene is left open where the match is weak. Where a row states a size, it is once, few, many or the class of an expanded clone; other rows omit it.

J gene | D gene | V gene | clone size | CDR3 length | CDR3 DNA | CDR3 protein
TRBJ1-1 | - | TRBV5-6 | few | 15 | TGTGCCAGCAGCTACGGGAATTTTGGAGGCGCTGAAGCTTTCTTT | CASSYGNFGGAEAFF
TRBJ2-5 | - | TRBV6-1 | many | 14 | TGTGCCAGCAAGGTTGAGGGCAGCCAAGAGACCCAGTACTTC | CASKVEGSQETQYF
TRBJ1-2 | - | TRBV5-1 | many | 15 | TGCGCCAGCAGCTCGCATTTGGGGCGGGACGGGGGCTACACCTTC | CASSSHLGRDGGYTF
TRBJ2-5 | - | TRBV19 | - | 15 | TGTGCCAGTAGTAAAGGCGGGGAGACTCAAGAGACCCAGTACTTC | CASSKGGETQETQYF
TRBJ1-1 | - | TRBV20-1 | - | 15 | TGCAGTGCCCCTGGACGGGGGCGAGGTGGGACTGAGGCTTTCTTT | CSAPGRGRGGTEAFF
TRBJ2-7 | - | TRBV30 | many | 12 | TGTGCCTGGGGGGACGCAGCCTACGAGCAGTACTTC | CAWGDAAYEQYF
TRBJ2-2 | TRBD2 | TRBV12-3/TRBV12-4 | many | 16 | TGTGCCAGCAGACCCAATGCGGGAGGGCTGGTCGGGGAGCTGTTTTTT | CASRPNAGGLVGELFF
TRBJ2-7 | - | TRBV28 | many | 12 | TGTGCCAGCAGTCCCAAGTGGTACGAGCAGTACTTC | CASSPKWYEQYF
TRBJ2-7 | - | TRBV9 | - | 14 | TGTGCCAGCAGCGTGAGGGTCAGCTCCTACGAGCAGTACTTC | CASSVRVSSYEQYF
TRBJ2-5 | - | TRBV11-3 | many | 15 | TGTGCCAGCAGCTCAATGAGCGGGCTGCTAGAGACCCAGTACTTC | CASSSMSGLLETQYF
TRBJ1-4 | - | TRBV2 | few | 15 | TGTGCCAGCAGTGAGATCGGCAGCTCTAATGAAAAACTGTTTTTT | CASSEIGSSNEKLFF
TRBJ2-5 | - | TRBV20-1 | - | 13 | TGCAGTGCTAGAGGTCAGGGTAAAGAGACCCAGTACTTC | CSARGQGKETQYF
TRBJ2-3 | - | TRBV30 | many | 15 | TGTGCCTGGAGTGCGTGGGTAGCCAGCACAGATACGCAGTATTTT | CAWSAWVASTDTQYF
TRBJ1-2 | - | TRBV7-3 | few | 15 | TGTGCCAGCAGCTCTCTTGTCGGGGGCGCGGATGGCTACACCTTC | CASSSLVGGADGYTF
TRBJ2-7 | - | TRBV5-5 | - | 16 | TGTGCCAGCAGCTTTGACGTCGCAGGTGGGCCCCTCGAGCAGTACTTC | CASSFDVAGGPLEQYF
TRBJ1-1 | - | TRBV6-2/TRBV6-3 | few | 14 | TGTGCCAGCATACCCCAATTGAGGGGGAAGGAAGCTTTCTTT | CASIPQLRGKEAFF
TRBJ1-1 | - | TRBV20-1 | - | 13 | TGCAGTGCTCTAGTCCCAGGGAATACTGAAGCTTTCTTT | CSALVPGNTEAFF
TRBJ2-3 | - | TRBV5-6 | - | 14 | TGTGCCAGCAGCTTGACAGCGATCACAGATACGCAGTATTTT | CASSLTAITDTQYF
TRBJ2-1 | - | TRBV7-2 | - | 15 | TGTGCCAGCAGCTTAGCGGCGGGCGCCTACAATGAGCAGTTCTTC | CASSLAAGAYNEQFF
TRBJ1-5 | TRBD1 | TRBV4-1 | many | 16 | TGCGCCAGCAGCCAAGATAAAGGGACAGGGGATCAGCCCCAGCATTTT | CASSQDKGTGDQPQHF
TRBJ2-5 | TRBD2 | TRBV5-1 | - | 17 | TGCGCCAGCAGCTTGGGTTTTAGGCTAGCGGGGAAAGAGACCCAGTACTTC | CASSLGFRLAGKETQYF